This note documents a single TCR beta chain sequence. There is no known antigen for this receptor. No much larger clone is present one base from it, and per-base qualities are unavailable. Before genomic DNA extraction, conventional CD4+ T cells were purified from blood as CD25-low CD127-high cells. Repertoire analyses used fewer than ten healthy control donors as the comparison group. The data stem from a study of regulatory and conventional T cells in RAG deficiency (dated by TCRdb to 2017 to 2019). As for the study more broadly: The study used high-throughput TCR beta sequencing to compare repertoire diversity and composition of Treg, conventional CD4+ and CD8+ T cells between RAG-deficient patients and healthy controls. Summary of the overall study and its limitations: The CD25-high CD127-low cells sorted from Omenn syndrome patients may be peripherally activated cells rather than true Treg cells. Markedly lower Shannon entropy and higher Simpson indices were observed in RAG-deficient patients than in control T-cell subpopulations. Unique TCR beta sequences from Treg cells were around 100-fold fewer in Omenn syndrome and CID/AS patients than controls, versus approximately 10-fold for other subsets. Some T-cell subset analyses were not done for some subjects. Shorter CDR3 lengths were found in all patient T-cell subsets, and >90% Treg-Tconv repertoire overlap at nucleotide and amino acid level was observed in Omenn syndrome patients.

Library creation used the immunoSEQ multiplex PCR assay. Genomic DNA from the sorted T-cell subsets was used to amplify and sequence rearranged TCR beta chain products. Regarding the original processing steps: Shannon entropy and Simpson indices were used to measure the diversity of productive TCR beta rearrangements in each repertoire. To assess clonal expansion, the frequencies of the 100 most abundant productive TCR beta clonotypes were added up as a share of total reads. The TRB repertoires were evaluated with a self-reactivity index based on amino acid usage at CDR3beta positions 6 and 7. Two-way ANOVA was used for repertoire analyses, while Student t or Mann-Whitney tests were used for flow cytometric analyses. As stored in TCRdb, this immuneACCESS dataset retains in-frame rearrangements with V and J assigned. A fraction of the clones does not appear; measured against another copy, unresolved V genes explain less than half of the discrepancy, and the remainder lacks a known reason. V and J calls and clone size are those listed in that table; D and trimming were worked out from the DNA. The sample records about 30,000 clones, approximately 96% of which are singletons. Jointly, the top ten make up about 0.36% of the sample.

The germline V gene provides CDR1 SGHTA and CDR2 FQGNSA. Relative to germline, V is 5 bases shorter and J is 9 bases shorter, with 14 bases between their ends. Counted from cysteine to phenylalanine, this CDR3 has 13 amino acids. Just CDR3 DNA is preserved here, 39 bases in frame from base 1. These sequences were also reported in another study, on regulatory T cells. The second paper states: The multiplex PCR relied on 52 forward TRBV primers and 13 reverse TRBJ primers, and amplification bias was corrected through assay-based and computational methods. In patients, repertoires had restricted unique TRB V-J pairs and skewed V and J gene usage, with regulatory T cells showing the most marked changes. The study compared T-cell receptor beta repertoires of sorted regulatory, conventional CD4+ and CD8+ T cells in CD3G-deficient patients with those in healthy controls. Peripheral blood mononuclear cells were isolated by Ficoll density separation. Within the immunoSEQ assay, multiplex PCR amplified rearranged TRB loci from genomic DNA. An Illumina HiSeq platform was used to sequence the TRB amplicons. Raw sequences were error-filtered and aligned to reference gene sequences by custom algorithms and were subsequently analyzed with the immunoSEQ online tools. The frequencies of productive and nonproductive TRB rearrangements were evaluated among unique sequences as well as among total sequences. Group comparisons used t tests, Mann-Whitney tests or two-way ANOVA run in Prism software.

The source of this sequence is a human donor in good health. Sequenced sample: CD25- CD4+ T cells sorted from blood. The V gene is TRBV7-2 and the J gene is TRBJ2-1; the D segment could be TRBD2, given 5 matching bases. The DNA sequence is TGTGCCAGCAGCCAGTCAACTAGTAGTGAGCAGTTCTTC. Translated, this is CASSQSTSSEQFF.